The 8 T cell receptor beta chains listed next were all sequenced from one sample in a study of OX40 agonist ivuxolimab in advanced cancers. Generated by immunoSEQ multiplex PCR, the TCRdb table keeps only in-frame clones and is missing some. The sample records about 45,000 clones, around 89% being singletons. Source: CD4+ or CD8+ T cells sorted from blood, taken in a trial of the OX40 agonist ivuxolimab. Receptors originate from an adult with an advanced solid tumor such as melanoma, head and neck, liver or kidney cancer.

The chain combines TRBV11-2 with TRBJ1-1; D might be TRBD1 (6 bases). Germline CDR1 and CDR2: SGHAT and FQNNGV. This CDR3 has 12 amino acids. V lost 6 bases and J lost 5, with 10 bases in between. The DNA for the CDR3 is TGTGCCAGCAGGCACAGGGTAACTGAAGCTTTCTTT. This codes for CASRHRVTEAFF.

The CDR3 nucleotides read TGTGCCAGCAGCGTAGGTGTGGGGGACAACTATGGCTACACCTTC. Amino acid sequence: CASSVGVGDNYGYTF. The gene calls are TRBV9 and TRBJ1-2; weak D call: TRBD1 (5 bases). CDR1 SGDLS and CDR2 YYNGEE come from the germline V gene. The CDR3 runs 15 residues. The V and J ends lost 0 bases and 2 bases respectively, with 11 bases between them.

The gene calls are TRBV27 and TRBJ1-6; possibly TRBD1 for D (6 bases). V shed 4 bases and J shed 8 bases, with 18 bases lying between them. The germline gives CDR1 MNHEY, CDR2 SMNVEV (reference sequence). The CDR3 totals 16 residues. In DNA form, the CDR3 reads TGTGCCAGCAGTTCCCTAAGGGGGGCCTTCGATTCACCCCTCCACTTT. This sequence encodes CASSSLRGAFDSPLHF.

This rearrangement joins TRBV30 to TRBJ2-7; 8 bases are a match to TRBD2. The CDR3 has 13 amino acids. The germline V gene encodes CDR1 GTSNPN and CDR2 SVGIG (reference sequence). The trim removed 4 bases at V and 5 bases at J, leaving 7 bases unmatched. This CDR3 is CAWTLREGHEQYF. DNA of the CDR3: TGTGCCTGGACTCTTCGGGAGGGCCACGAGCAGTACTTC.

The chain has TRBV29-1 and TRBJ1-2; TRBD1 agrees at 7 bases. The CDR3 runs to 11 residues. The trim removed 3 bases at V and 8 bases at J, leaving 3 bases unmatched. Germline V gives CDR1 SQVTM, CDR2 ANQGSEA. DNA for the CDR3: TGCAGCGTTGAGGAGGGACAGGGCTACACCTTC. Protein sequence: CSVEEGQGYTF.

This clone was seen more than once but under ten times. This chain uses TRBV7-9 with TRBJ1-2; D is unresolved. V dropped 6 bases and J dropped 6 bases, with 17 bases sitting between them. This CDR3 has 14 residues. Germline V gives CDR1 SEHNR, CDR2 FQNEAQ (reference sequence). DNA of the CDR3: TGTGCCAGCAGAGCAATGGAGAGCTCTCATGGCTACACCTTC. It codes for CASRAMESSHGYTF.

This clone was seen a handful of times. CDR3 DNA: TGTGCTAGTGGCCCCGGCAATCAGCCCCAGCATTTT. Amino acids: CASGPGNQPQHF. The J gene is TRBJ1-5, the V gene TRBV12-5, with no clear D. V was cut by 6 bases and J by 2 bases, with 5 bases left in between. There are 12 residues in the CDR3. The germline CDR1 and CDR2 sequences are LGHNT and FRNRAP.

The chain uses TRBV5-1 and TRBJ2-5, with a tentative D call TRBD1 (6 bases). Trimming took 1 base from V and 3 from J, leaving 16 bases between them. The length of the CDR3 is 16 residues. The germline V gene encodes CDR1 SGHRS and CDR2 YFSETQ. CDR3 in amino acids: CASSLWETGSKETQYF. DNA of the CDR3: TGCGCCAGCAGCTTGTGGGAAACAGGGTCAAAAGAGACCCAGTACTTC.